A single sample is the source of the 9 T cell receptor beta chains below, sequenced in a study of shared clonotypes between healthy human individuals (dated by TCRdb to 2018 to 2020). The method behind the library was the immunoSEQ multiplex PCR assay. In TCRdb, the immuneACCESS table is reduced to in-frame sequences with V and J assigned. These tables do not hold every clone; where another copy was compared, an unresolved V gene accounts for under half, and the others remain unexplained. The sample includes 2 million to 2.5 million clones, with around 90% observed a single time. 0.37% of the sample comes from the top ten. Specimen: naive CD4+ T cells from PBMCs. The meaning of the sample's cell subset or site label: CD45RA+ positively selected. Every receptor here comes from a man younger than 35 in good health. Some clones in this sample may be carry-over from other donors' samples.

This sequence joins TRBV5-4 and TRBJ2-3, with 10 bases matching TRBD1. CDR1 is SGHNT, CDR2 YYREEE, per germline (reference sequence). Trimming took 5 bases from V and 2 from J; bases not matched to a gene: 8. The CDR3 runs 16 residues. DNA of the CDR3: TGTGCCAGCAGTTCGACAGGGGGCGGTCCCACAGATACGCAGTATTTT. Its translation is CASSSTGGGPTDTQYF. Using reference TRBV5-4 and TRBJ2-3 for the parts outside the CDR3, the full variable domain is ETGVTQSPTHLIKTRGQQVTLRCSSQSGHNTVSWYQQALGQGPQFIFQYYREEENGRGNFPPRFSGLQFPNYSSELNVNALELDDSALYLCASSSTGGGPTDTQYFGPGTRLTVL.

This chain uses TRBV5-4 with TRBJ1-1; D call uncertain. CDR1 and CDR2 from the germline V gene are SGHNT and YYREEE (reference sequence). V lost 0 bases to trimming and J lost 0 bases, with 9 bases between them. The CDR3 spans 15 residues. This CDR3 is CASSLGRSMNTEAFF. Written as DNA, the CDR3 is TGTGCCAGCAGCTTGGGCAGATCTATGAACACTGAAGCTTTCTTT.

The chain employs TRBV10-2 and TRBJ2-7, with D perhaps being TRBD1 or TRBD2 (5 bases each). CDR1 is WSHSY, CDR2 SAAADI, per germline. The ends were cut back, 3 bases at V and 3 bases at J, with 15 bases in the middle. The CDR3 covers 15 residues. CDR3 residues: CASSDSGTGFYEQYF. DNA for the CDR3: TGCGCCAGCAGTGACTCCGGGACCGGATTCTACGAGCAGTACTTC.

This clone came up a few times. The same CDR3 also results from other DNA sequences found in this sample. The J gene is TRBJ1-1, the V gene TRBV5-1; 8 bases map to TRBD1. The germline V gene encodes CDR1 SGHRS and CDR2 YFSETQ. This CDR3 spans 14 amino acids. The J segment lost 2 bases and the V segment lost 4 bases, leaving 4 bases of the junction unmatched. The CDR3 sequence is CASSRDRSNTEAFF. The DNA of the CDR3 is TGCGCCAGCAGCCGGGACAGGAGTAACACTGAAGCTTTCTTT.

V and J are TRBV2 and TRBJ1-3, with D uncertain. The germline gives CDR1 SNHLY, CDR2 FYNNEI. The CDR3 has 14 amino acids. Deletions cut 7 bases from V and 2 bases from J, with 12 bases between. CDR3 nucleotide sequence: TGTGCCAGCACCTTGAACGGGGCTGGAAACACCATATATTTT. Amino acid sequence: CASTLNGAGNTIYF.

V is TRBV28 and J is TRBJ1-2, with 7 nucleotides matching TRBD1. This CDR3 is built from 15 residues. V trimming: 5 bases; J trimming: 4 bases; junction bases outside the gene matches: 10. Germline V lookup: CDR1 MDHEN, CDR2 SYDVKM. The DNA for the CDR3 is TGTGCCAGCAGTGCGACAGGGTTTCGTCTCTATGGCTACACCTTC. It translates to CASSATGFRLYGYTF.

J is TRBJ2-5 and V is TRBV4-1; 7 bases agree with TRBD1. The CDR3 has 14 amino acids. The V segment lost 2 bases and the J segment 5 bases; nucleotides outside the gene matches: 5. Germline loops: CDR1 MGHRA, CDR2 YSYEKL. The DNA of the CDR3 is TGCGCCAGCAGCCAAACAGGGGTAAGGGAGACCCAGTACTTC. Translated: CASSQTGVRETQYF.

This clone was seen only a few times. The gene calls are TRBV7-9 and TRBJ1-1; D gene unclear. Germline CDR1 SEHNR, CDR2 FQNEAQ (reference sequence). The CDR3 is 13 amino acids. CDR3 sequence: CAVAGLMNTEAFF. DNA for the CDR3: TGTGCAGTGGCAGGCCTCATGAACACTGAAGCTTTCTTT.

The chain couples TRBV6-1 to TRBJ2-2; D tentatively fits TRBD1 or TRBD2 (5 bases each). Germline assignment: CDR1 MNHNS and CDR2 SASEGT. V was cut by 6 bases and J by 3 bases, with 14 bases left in between. The CDR3 runs 15 residues. CDR3 in amino acids: CASSPAGADTGELFF. The CDR3 DNA follows: TGTGCCAGCAGCCCCGCCGGGGCCGACACCGGGGAGCTGTTTTTT.